This T cell receptor (beta chain) was recorded in a study of identical twins. V lost 5 bases and J 8 bases, leaving 12 bases between the germline ends. Germline CDR1 MDHEN, CDR2 SYDVKM. The CDR3 covers 13 residues. The sample holds one count of this clonotype. The antigen remains unidentified. Broader study findings: Conclusions came from cross-sectional statistical analysis, not from following the same donors.

Unique molecular identifiers were present on cDNA, and template switching added a universal primer site. TCRdb ran MiXCR on the 5' RACE reads and lists one entry per CDR3 protein. The data show fewer than 650,000 distinct CDR3 sequences, more than 9% seen once. This same sample was also taken into another study, of yellow fever vaccine responses in identical twins.

This chain connects TRBV28 to TRBJ1-4, with a possible D match to TRBD1 (6 bases). The receptor's source is a woman aged 18-29 years in good health. The sample comprised PBMCs. DNA of the CDR3: TGTGCCAGCAGTACCCCAGGGGAAGAAAAACTGTTTTTT. This gives the protein CASSTPGEEKLFF. The variable domain in full, with the rest retrieved from reference TRBV28 and TRBJ1-4, is DVKVTQSSRYLVKRTGEKVFLECVQDMDHENMFWYRQDPGLGLRLIYFSYDVKMKEKGDIPEGYSVSREKKERFSLILESASTNQTSMYLCASSTPGEEKLFFGSGTQLSVL.